This T cell receptor (beta chain) came from a study of blood T cell repertoires in COVID-19. As for the study in general: T cells, B-cell-depleted T cells, or PBMCs provided the cDNA or gDNA that served as material.

CDR1 and CDR2 (germline): SEHNR, FQNEAQ (reference sequence). V was trimmed by 5 bases and J by 0 bases, leaving 10 bases between them. The CDR3 loop spans 15 amino acids. Some clones are missing from TCRdb's copy, which holds only in-frame ones; the method was immunoSEQ multiplex PCR. Among approximately 35,000 clones listed, approximately 89% were seen once. This TCR was recovered from a man in his sixties with active COVID-19. V gene TRBV7-9 combines with J gene TRBJ2-2, with a possible D match to TRBD2 (5 bases). Sequenced material: peripheral blood. The CDR3 bases are TGTGCCAGCAGCGGGCGGGCGGCGAACACCGGGGAGCTGTTTTTT. Its protein product is CASSGRAANTGELFF.